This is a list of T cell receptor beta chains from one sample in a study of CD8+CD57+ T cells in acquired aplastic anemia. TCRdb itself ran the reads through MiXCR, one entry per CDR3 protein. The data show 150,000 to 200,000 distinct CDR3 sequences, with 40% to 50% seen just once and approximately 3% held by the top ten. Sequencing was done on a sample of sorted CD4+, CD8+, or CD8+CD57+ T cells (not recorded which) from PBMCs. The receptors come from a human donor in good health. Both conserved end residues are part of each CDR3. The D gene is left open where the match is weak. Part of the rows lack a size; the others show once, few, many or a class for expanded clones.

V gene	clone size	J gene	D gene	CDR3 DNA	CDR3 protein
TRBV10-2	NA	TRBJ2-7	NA	TGCGCCAGCAGTGAGGCGGGGCACGAGCAGTACTTC	CASSEAGHEQYF
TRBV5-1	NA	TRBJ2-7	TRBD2	TGCGCCAGCAGCTTGGCCACCCCCTCCGGACTAGGGTCCTACGAGCAGTACTTC	CASSLATPSGLGSYEQYF
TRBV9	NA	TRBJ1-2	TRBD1	TGTGCCAGCCGAGACAGGGTCTATGGCTACACCTTC	CASRDRVYGYTF
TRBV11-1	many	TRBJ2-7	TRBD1	TGTGCCAGCAGCTTAAAGACAGGGCCGACCTACGAGCAGTACTTC	CASSLKTGPTYEQYF
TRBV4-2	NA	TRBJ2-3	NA	TGTGCCAGCAGCCAAGGGGATCTGAGCACAGATACGCAGTATTTT	CASSQGDLSTDTQYF
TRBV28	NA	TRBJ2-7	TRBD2	TGTGCCAGTTTCCGGGGGGGAAGCTCCTACGAGCAGTACTTC	CASFRGGSSYEQYF
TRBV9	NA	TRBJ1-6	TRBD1	TGTGCCAGCAGCGTTCGGACAGGGGGCGATTCACCCCTCCACTTT	CASSVRTGGDSPLHF
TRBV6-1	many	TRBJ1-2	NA	TGTGCCAGCATCCAAGCAAAGGCTTCTCGGGTGACCTTC	CASIQAKASRVTF
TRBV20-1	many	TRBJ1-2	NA	TGCAGTGCTAGAGTCCGCTCCTCGTATGGCTACACCTTC	CSARVRSSYGYTF
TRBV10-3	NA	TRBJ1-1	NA	TGTGCCATCAGTAAGAGGACAGTTGAAGCTTTCTTT	CAISKRTVEAFF
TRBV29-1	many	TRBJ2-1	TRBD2	TGCAGCAAGGGACTAGCGGGAGGCGGTGAGCAGTTCTTC	CSKGLAGGGEQFF
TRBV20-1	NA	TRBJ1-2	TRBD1	TGCAGTGCCCGGACAGGTGAGAGCCACTATGGCTACACCTTC	CSARTGESHYGYTF
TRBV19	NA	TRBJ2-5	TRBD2	TGTGCCACTTCGCTAGCGGGAGTCCAGTACTTC	CATSLAGVQYF
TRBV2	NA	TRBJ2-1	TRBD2	TGTGCTAACGCCGGACCAGCGGGAAAAAGCTCCTACAATGAGCAGTTCTTC	CANAGPAGKSSYNEQFF
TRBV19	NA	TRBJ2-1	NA	TGTGCCAGTAGTATAGATCGTAGGAATGAGCAGTTCTTC	CASSIDRRNEQFF
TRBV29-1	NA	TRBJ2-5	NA	TGCAGCGTTAAGTTGGTTGGGGGCCAAGAGACCCAGTACTTC	CSVKLVGGQETQYF
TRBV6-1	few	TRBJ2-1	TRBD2	TGTGCCAGCAGTGGGAAATTAGCGGGAGGGATGAATGAGCAGTTCTTC	CASSGKLAGGMNEQFF
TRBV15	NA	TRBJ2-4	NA	TGTGCCACCAGCGTTCACCGGGACAGCGGGGAAAACATTCAGTACTTC	CATSVHRDSGENIQYF
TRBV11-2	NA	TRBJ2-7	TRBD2	TGTGCCAGCAGCGGCCGACTAGCGGGAACTACCTACGAGCAGTACTTC	CASSGRLAGTTYEQYF
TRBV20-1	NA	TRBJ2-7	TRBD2	TGCAGTGCTAAGGGGGGTCTAGCGGGAGGGTCCTACGAGCAGTACTTC	CSAKGGLAGGSYEQYF
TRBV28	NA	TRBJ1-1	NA	TGTGCCAGCAGTTTAGGTCAGGGATGGGAAGCTTTCTTT	CASSLGQGWEAFF
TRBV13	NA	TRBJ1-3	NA	TGTGCCAGCAGCTTAGGGGGCAAAATCGTCTCTGGAAACACCATATATTTT	CASSLGGKIVSGNTIYF
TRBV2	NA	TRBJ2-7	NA	TGTGCCTGCGGGACAGTCCTCTCCTACGAGCAGTGCTTC	CACGTVLSYEQCF
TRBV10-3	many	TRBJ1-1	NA	TGTGCCATCAGTGAGCTACAGGGCCCCAACACTGAAGCTTTCTTT	CAISELQGPNTEAFF
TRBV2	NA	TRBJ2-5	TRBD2	TGTGCCAGCGGGGGACTAGCGGGAGAACAAGAGACCCAGTACTTC	CASGGLAGEQETQYF
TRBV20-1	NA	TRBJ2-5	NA	TGCAGTGCTAGAGTAGGGGGACAAGAGACCCAGTACTTC	CSARVGGQETQYF
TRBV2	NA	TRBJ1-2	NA	TGTGCCAGCAGTGAAGCACGGAGCTATGGCTACACCTTC	CASSEARSYGYTF
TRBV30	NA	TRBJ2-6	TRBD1	TGTGCCTGGAGTAAAAACCCTCCGGGACAGGGGGCGAGGGGGGCCAACGTCCTGACTTTC	CAWSKNPPGQGARGANVLTF
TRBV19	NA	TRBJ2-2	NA	TGTGCCAGTAGTACCTACAGTGGGCCCGGGGAGCTGTTTTTT	CASSTYSGPGELFF
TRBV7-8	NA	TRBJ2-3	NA	TGTGCCAGCACCATAGGCATCGGGCAGTATTTT	CASTIGIGQYF
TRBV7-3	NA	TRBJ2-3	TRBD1	TGTGCCAGCAGCATAAACAGGGGGCTCAGCACAGATACGCAGTATTTT	CASSINRGLSTDTQYF
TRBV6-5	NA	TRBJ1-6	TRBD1	TGTGCCAGCAGTTTTGGACAGGGGAGGCCACCCCTCCACTTT	CASSFGQGRPPLHF
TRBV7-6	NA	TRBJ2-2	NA	TGCGCCAGCTCTTGGCCGGGCGGGGAGCTGTTTTTT	CASSWPGGELFF
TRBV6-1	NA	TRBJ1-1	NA	TGTGCCAGCAGTATGCTCGGGACAAGTAACACTGAAGCTTTCTTT	CASSMLGTSNTEAFF
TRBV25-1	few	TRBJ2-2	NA	TGTGCCAGCAGTGACCCAAACCGGAGGGGGGAGCTGTTTTTT	CASSDPNRRGELFF
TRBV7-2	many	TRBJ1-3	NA	TGTGCCAGCGCGACGTCTTGGGGACTACGCGGAAACACCATATATTTT	CASATSWGLRGNTIYF
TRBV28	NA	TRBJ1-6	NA	TGTGCCAGCAGACTTAGGGGGTTAATGTCACCCCTCCACTTT	CASRLRGLMSPLHF
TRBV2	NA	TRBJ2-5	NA	TGTGCCAGCAGTCAGCAGGGGTTTGGGGAGACCCAGTACTTC	CASSQQGFGETQYF
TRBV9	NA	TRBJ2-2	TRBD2	TGTGCCAGCAGCGTGGGGGGACTAGCAGCTACCGGGGAGCTGTTTTTT	CASSVGGLAATGELFF
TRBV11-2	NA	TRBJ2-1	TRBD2	TGTGCCAGCAGCCGAACTAGCGGGAGAGGGGCCTACAATGAGCAGTTCTTC	CASSRTSGRGAYNEQFF
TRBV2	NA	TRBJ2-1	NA	TGTGCCAGCAGTAAACTTCGCAACAATGAGCAGTTCTTC	CASSKLRNNEQFF
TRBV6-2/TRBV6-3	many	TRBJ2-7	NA	TGTGCCAGCGCGGGACTGTCCTCTTACGAGCAGTACTTC	CASAGLSSYEQYF
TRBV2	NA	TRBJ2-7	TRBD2	TGTGCCAGCAGTGAAGGGAAGTTAGCGGGAGGGCTGGACGAGCAGTACTTC	CASSEGKLAGGLDEQYF
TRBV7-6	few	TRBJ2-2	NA	TGTGCCAGCAGCTTAGCGGGCGGGGAGCTGTTTTTT	CASSLAGGELFF
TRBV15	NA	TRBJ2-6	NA	TGTGCCACCAGCTCACGGACAGCTAGCTCTGGGGCCAACGTCCTGACTTTC	CATSSRTASSGANVLTF
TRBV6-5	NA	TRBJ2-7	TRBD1	TGTGCCAGCAGTTGGGACAGGGGTGTGTACGAGCAGTACTTC	CASSWDRGVYEQYF
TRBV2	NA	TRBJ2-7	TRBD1	TGTGCCAGCAGTGAGACAGGGTCTCTCGAGCAGTACTTC	CASSETGSLEQYF
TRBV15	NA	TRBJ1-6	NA	TGTGCCACCAGTACCGGGACGGCTCGCTATAATTCACCCCTCCACTTT	CATSTGTARYNSPLHF